A selection of T cell receptor beta chains follows, all from one sample in a study of cytomegalovirus exposure and HLA in healthy donors. Libraries were prepared by immunoSEQ multiplex PCR; TCRdb keeps only in-frame clonotypes and omits some of them. The data hold 68,000 or so clones, with about 96% observed a single time. The material sequenced was PBMCs. These receptors were taken from a man aged 18-30 years in good health and CMV-seronegative. Each CDR3 is given with its conserved first and last residue. Each record gives: J gene, D gene, V gene, clone size, CDR3 protein, CDR3 DNA. A D gene is named only where the DNA matches it firmly. Expanded clones are given a class, and other clones once, few, many or no size at all.

>TRBJ1-1|TRBD1|TRBV11-1|NA
CASSSDRVAEAFF
TGTGCCAGCAGTTCTGACAGGGTGGCTGAAGCTTTCTTT
>TRBJ1-5|TRBD1|TRBV2|NA
CASSGTGQGQPQHF
TGTGCCAGCAGTGGAACAGGACAGGGCCAGCCCCAGCATTTT
>TRBJ1-2|TRBD1|TRBV27|once
CASSLFPGQGIDGYTF
TGTGCCAGCAGCCTGTTCCCGGGACAGGGAATCGATGGCTACACCTTC
>TRBJ1-3|NA|TRBV6-1|NA
CASSGASRGNTIYF
TGTGCCAGCAGTGGGGCATCCCGGGGAAACACCATATATTTT
>TRBJ2-1|NA|TRBV11-2|NA
CASSLGTGREYNEQFF
TGTGCCAGCAGCTTAGGCACGGGGAGAGAGTACAATGAGCAGTTCTTC
>TRBJ2-3|NA|TRBV6-1|NA
CASRAHLSPDTQYF
TGTGCCAGCAGAGCTCATCTTAGTCCAGATACGCAGTATTTT
>TRBJ2-2|TRBD1|TRBV25-1|NA
CASSEGQGFGELFF
TGTGCCAGCAGTGAAGGACAGGGTTTCGGGGAGCTGTTTTTT
>TRBJ1-2|TRBD1|TRBV4-2|NA
CASSQDYPGTGLFSGYTF
TGTGCCAGCAGCCAAGATTATCCCGGGACAGGGCTCTTTAGTGGCTACACCTTC
>TRBJ1-3|NA|TRBV7-9|NA
CASSAGGSSNTIYF
TGTGCCAGCAGCGCCGGAGGTAGCTCGAACACCATATATTTT
>TRBJ2-3|TRBD2|TRBV2|NA
CASSLQAGGNADTQYF
TGTGCCAGCTCCCTGCAAGCGGGAGGAAATGCAGATACGCAGTATTTT
>TRBJ1-1|NA|TRBV5-6|NA
CASSVRRQNTEAFF
TGTGCCAGCAGCGTCCGGAGGCAGAACACTGAAGCTTTCTTT
>TRBJ1-2|NA|TRBV9|NA
CASSVGRVNYGYTF
TGTGCCAGCAGCGTAGGGAGGGTTAACTATGGCTACACCTTC
>TRBJ2-1|TRBD1|TRBV7-9|NA
CASSVTTGFRNEQFF
TGTGCCAGCAGCGTCACGACAGGGTTTCGGAATGAGCAGTTCTTC
>TRBJ2-1|TRBD1|TRBV2|NA
CAGRQGAQVEQFF
TGTGCCGGACGACAGGGGGCGCAGGTTGAGCAGTTCTTC
>TRBJ2-3|TRBD1|TRBV5-4|NA
CASSADRYYTDTQYF
TGTGCCAGCAGCGCGGACAGGTACTACACAGATACGCAGTATTTT
>TRBJ1-1|TRBD1|TRBV5-4|NA
CASSSGTGGGSGAFF
TGTGCCAGCAGCTCCGGGACAGGTGGAGGATCCGGAGCTTTCTTT
>TRBJ1-2|NA|TRBV29-1|NA
CSVDRRGESMDYTF
TGCAGCGTTGATAGGCGGGGGGAGTCTATGGACTACACCTTC
>TRBJ1-2|TRBD1|TRBV18|NA
CASSQGAGGYTF
TGTGCCAGCTCACAGGGGGCAGGTGGCTACACCTTC
>TRBJ2-7|TRBD1|TRBV6-1|NA
CASGLRQGNSVQQYF
TGTGCCAGCGGATTAAGACAGGGCAATTCGGTTCAGCAGTACTTC
>TRBJ2-2|NA|TRBV29-1|NA
CSVEGRSTGELFF
TGCAGCGTTGAAGGGAGGAGCACCGGGGAGCTGTTTTTT
>TRBJ1-6|NA|TRBV5-1|once
CASSPQGNKGSPLHF
TGCGCCAGCAGCCCCCAGGGTAACAAAGGTTCACCCCTCCACTTT
>TRBJ2-7|TRBD1|TRBV11-2|NA
CASSLGRQGVYEQYF
TGTGCCAGCAGCTTAGGCCGGCAGGGGGTATACGAGCAGTACTTC
>TRBJ1-2|TRBD1|TRBV5-4|NA
CASSLDRGNYGYTF
TGTGCCAGCAGCTTGGACAGGGGGAACTATGGCTACACCTTC
>TRBJ1-1|TRBD1|TRBV28|NA
CASSPRTGEHTEAFF
TGTGCCAGCAGTCCCCGGACAGGGGAGCACACTGAAGCTTTCTTT
>TRBJ2-2|TRBD2|TRBV25-1|NA
CASSPSGANTGELFF
TGTGCCAGCTCTCCTAGCGGGGCGAACACCGGGGAGCTGTTTTTT
>TRBJ2-5|TRBD2|TRBV29-1|NA
CSARVGREGETQYF
TGCAGCGCCCGAGTAGGGCGGGAGGGGGAGACCCAGTACTTC
>TRBJ2-1|NA|TRBV6-4|NA
CASSDDNNEQFF
TGTGCCAGCAGTGATGACAACAATGAGCAGTTCTTC